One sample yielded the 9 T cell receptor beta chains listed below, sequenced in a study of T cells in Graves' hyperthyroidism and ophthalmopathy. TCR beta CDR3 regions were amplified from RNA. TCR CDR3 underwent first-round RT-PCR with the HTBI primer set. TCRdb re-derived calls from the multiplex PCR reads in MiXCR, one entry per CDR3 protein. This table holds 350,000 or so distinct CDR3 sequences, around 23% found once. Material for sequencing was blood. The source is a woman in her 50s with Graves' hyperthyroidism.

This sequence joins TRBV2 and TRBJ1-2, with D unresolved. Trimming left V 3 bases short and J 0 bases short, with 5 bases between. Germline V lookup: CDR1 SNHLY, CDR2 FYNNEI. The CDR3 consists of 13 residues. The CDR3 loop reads CASSDDTNYGYTF. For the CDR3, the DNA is TGTGCCAGCAGTGATGATACTAACTATGGCTACACCTTC.

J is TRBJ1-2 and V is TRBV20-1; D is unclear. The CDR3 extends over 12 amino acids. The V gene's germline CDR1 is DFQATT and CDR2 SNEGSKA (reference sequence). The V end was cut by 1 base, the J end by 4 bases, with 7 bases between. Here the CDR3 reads CSARGGSYGYTF. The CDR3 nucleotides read TGCAGTGCTAGAGGAGGGTCCTATGGCTACACCTTC.

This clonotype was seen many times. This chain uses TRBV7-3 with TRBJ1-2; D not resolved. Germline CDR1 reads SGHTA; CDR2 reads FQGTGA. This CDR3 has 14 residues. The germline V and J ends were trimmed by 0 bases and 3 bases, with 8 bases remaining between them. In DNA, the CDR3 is TGTGCCAGCAGCTTAACAGGGCTGGACTATGGCTACACCTTC. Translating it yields CASSLTGLDYGYTF. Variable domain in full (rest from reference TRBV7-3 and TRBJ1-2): GAGVSQTPSNKVTEKGKYVELRCDPISGHTALYWYRQSLGQGPEFLIYFQGTGAADDSGLPNDRFFAVRPEGSVSTLKIQRTERGDSAVYLCASSLTGLDYGYTFGSGTRLTVV.

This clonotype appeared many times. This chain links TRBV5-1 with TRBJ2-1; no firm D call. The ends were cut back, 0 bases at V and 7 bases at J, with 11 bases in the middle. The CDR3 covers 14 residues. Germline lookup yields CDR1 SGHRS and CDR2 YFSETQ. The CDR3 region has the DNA TGCGCCAGCAGCTTGGGGAGTTGGGGAAATGAGCAGTTCTTC. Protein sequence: CASSLGSWGNEQFF.

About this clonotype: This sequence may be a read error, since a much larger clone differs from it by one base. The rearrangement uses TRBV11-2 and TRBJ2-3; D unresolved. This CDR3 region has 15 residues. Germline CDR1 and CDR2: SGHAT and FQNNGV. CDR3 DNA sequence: TGTGCCAGCGGCTTATTCGGAGCAGGCACAGATACGCAGTATTTT. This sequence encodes CASGLFGAGTDTQYF.

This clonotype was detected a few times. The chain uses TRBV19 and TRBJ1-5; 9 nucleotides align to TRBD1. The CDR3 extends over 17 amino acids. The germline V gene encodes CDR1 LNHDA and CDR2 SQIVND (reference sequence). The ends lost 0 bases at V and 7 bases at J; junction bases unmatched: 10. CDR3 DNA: TGTGCCAGTAGTATAGATCCGGGACAGGGAGCCGGCCAGCCCCAGCATTTT. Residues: CASSIDPGQGAGQPQHF.

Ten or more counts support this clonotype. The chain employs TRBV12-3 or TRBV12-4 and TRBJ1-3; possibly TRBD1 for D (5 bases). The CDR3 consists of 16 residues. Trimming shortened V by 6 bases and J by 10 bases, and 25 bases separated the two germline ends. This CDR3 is CASRGLPAAAPGTIYF. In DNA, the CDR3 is TGTGCCAGCAGGGGACTGCCCGCGGCGGCTCCTGGGACCATATATTTT.

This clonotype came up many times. In DNA, the CDR3 is TGTGCCAGCAGTCGGACTGATGAGCAGTTCTTC. Translating gives CASSRTDEQFF. V and J are TRBV2 and TRBJ2-1, with a tentative D call TRBD2 (5 bases). The V and J ends lost 5 bases and 8 bases respectively, with 7 bases between them. This CDR3 has 11 amino acids. The germline gives CDR1 SNHLY, CDR2 FYNNEI. The variable domain in full, with the rest retrieved from reference TRBV2 and TRBJ2-1, is EPEVTQTPSHQVTQMGQEVILRCVPISNHLYFYWYRQILGQKVEFLVSFYNNEISEKSEIFDDQFSVERPDGSNFTLKIRSTKLEDSAMYFCASSRTDEQFFGPGTRLTVL.

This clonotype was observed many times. The CDR3 sequence is CASSYSKIQGPLFTYEQYF. CDR3 nucleotide sequence: TGTGCCAGCAGTTACTCGAAAATTCAGGGGCCCCTCTTTACCTACGAGCAGTACTTC. This chain joins TRBV6-2 or TRBV6-3 and TRBJ2-7, with D tentatively TRBD1 (6 bases). The CDR3 totals 19 residues. V was cut by 0 bases and J by 2 bases, with 23 bases left in between. Germline CDR1 MNHEY, CDR2 SVGEGT.